This entry lists 17 T cell receptor beta chains sequenced from one sample in a study of control samples from healthy donors and cancer patients. Generated by immunoSEQ multiplex PCR, the TCRdb table keeps only in-frame clones and is missing some. Of 100,000 to 150,000 clones in the sample, over 75% were seen once. Sequencing input: blood. These receptors originate from a man in his forties or fifties in good health.

The chain has TRBV7-8 and TRBJ2-7, with 8 bases lining up with TRBD1. V trimming: 0 bases; J trimming: 1 base; junction bases outside the gene matches: 8. The CDR3 sequence is 17 residues long. Germline V gives CDR1 SGHVS, CDR2 FQNEAQ. In nucleotides, the CDR3 is TGTGCCAGCAGCTTAGCCTTCTCAGGGGGCAGATCCTACGAGCAGTACTTC. Encoded protein: CASSLAFSGGRSYEQYF.

The chain links TRBV6-6 to TRBJ2-7, with TRBD1 matching over 8 bases. CDR3 size: 15 residues. J was trimmed by 3 bases and V by 6 bases; bases with no gene match: 10. The germline V gene encodes CDR1 MNHNY and CDR2 SVGAGI (reference sequence). CDR3 protein: CASSHSRQGNYEQYF. In DNA form, the CDR3 reads TGTGCCAGCAGCCACTCCCGACAGGGGAACTACGAGCAGTACTTC.

This chain joins TRBV11-2 and TRBJ1-1; D perhaps matches TRBD1 (5 bases). Trimming took off 5 bases at V and 4 bases at J, with 17 bases between the two ends. This CDR3 comprises 15 residues. CDR1 and CDR2 from the germline V gene are SGHAT and FQNNGV. The DNA of the CDR3 is TGTGCCAGCAGCCTACCGGGGCCCTGGGGCACTGAAGCTTTCTTT. Protein product: CASSLPGPWGTEAFF.

CDR3 in amino acids: CASSQDFGGADEQFF. CDR3 in DNA: TGTGCCAGCAGCCAAGATTTCGGAGGGGCCGATGAGCAGTTCTTC. The chain is built from TRBV3-1 (or the pseudogene TRBV3-2) and TRBJ2-1, with D possibly matching TRBD2 (6 bases). The CDR3 covers 15 residues. Germline CDR1 LGHDT, CDR2 YNNKEL (reference sequence). The V end lost 0 bases, the J end lost 8 bases, and 14 bases lay between the germline ends.

The chain is built from TRBV7-8 and TRBJ2-7; no definite D call. The CDR3 runs 12 residues. The V end was cut by 1 base, the J end by 8 bases, with 9 bases between. Germline CDR1 SGHVS, CDR2 FQNEAQ. DNA of the CDR3: TGTGCCAGCAGCTTAGAGGCTGGTAAGCAGTACTTC. Protein product: CASSLEAGKQYF.

V gene TRBV29-1 combines with J gene TRBJ1-1; 9 bases align to TRBD1. The CDR3 covers 12 residues. CDR1 and CDR2 from the germline V gene are SQVTM and ANQGSEA. V gave up 3 bases and J gave up 12 bases; unmatched junction bases: 8. This chain's CDR3 is CSVDRQGEGSFF. CDR3 DNA: TGCAGCGTTGATCGACAGGGGGAGGGATCTTTCTTT.

V and J are TRBV28 and TRBJ2-7; unclear D gene. The CDR3 sequence is 11 residues long. V was pared by 4 bases and J by 6 bases, with 7 bases between. In germline, CDR1 is MDHEN, CDR2 SYDVKM. CDR3 loop: CASSSPPEQYF. The CDR3 DNA is TGTGCCAGCAGTTCGCCCCCCGAGCAGTACTTC.

This rearrangement joins TRBV5-6 to TRBJ1-1, with D perhaps TRBD1 (6 bases). The CDR3 has 14 amino acids. Germline V gene lookup returns CDR1 SGHDT and CDR2 YYEEEE. Trimming took 2 bases from V and 1 from J, leaving 9 bases between them. The CDR3 loop is CASSFTGRNTEAFF. In DNA form, the CDR3 reads TGTGCCAGCAGCTTCACAGGGAGGAACACTGAAGCTTTCTTT.

This clone was seen only a few times. V is TRBV5-4 and J is TRBJ1-1; TRBD1 matches 7 bases. Looked up from germline, CDR1 is SGHNT and CDR2 is YYREEE (reference sequence). Unmatched junction bases numbered 8, after V lost 4 bases and J lost 2 bases. The CDR3 covers 15 residues. Here the CDR3 reads CASSPPGGVNTEAFF. As DNA, the CDR3 is TGTGCCAGCAGCCCGCCAGGGGGGGTAAACACTGAAGCTTTCTTT. The variable domain in full, completed from reference TRBV5-4 and TRBJ1-1, reads ETGVTQSPTHLIKTRGQQVTLRCSSQSGHNTVSWYQQALGQGPQFIFQYYREEENGRGNFPPRFSGLQFPNYSSELNVNALELDDSALYLCASSPPGGVNTEAFFGQGTRLTVV.

In the case of this clone: Other DNA sequences of this sample code for an identical CDR3. The CDR3: CASSQVVYGTDGYTF. The CDR3, as DNA: TGCGCCAGCAGCCAAGTAGTATACGGGACAGATGGCTACACCTTC. V and J are TRBV4-1 and TRBJ1-2, with 7 bases that match TRBD1. The trim removed 1 base at V and 6 bases at J, leaving 8 bases unmatched. The CDR3 runs to 15 residues. Germline-derived CDR1 and CDR2 are MGHRA and YSYEKL.

The chain uses TRBV5-5 and TRBJ1-5; 8 positions match TRBD1. Germline CDR1 SGHKS, CDR2 YYEKEE (reference sequence). The CDR3 consists of 16 residues. J lost 6 bases, V lost 0 bases, and 8 bases had no gene match. CDR3 amino acids: CASSLDPGGIRQPQHF. The CDR3 DNA is TGTGCCAGCAGCTTGGATCCAGGGGGCATTCGTCAGCCCCAGCATTTT. Full variable domain (rest looked up from reference TRBV5-5 and TRBJ1-5): DAGVTQSPTHLIKTRGQQVTLRCSPISGHKSVSWYQQVLGQGPQFIFQYYEKEERGRGNFPDRFSARQFPNYSSELNVNALLLGDSALYLCASSLDPGGIRQPQHFGDGTRLSIL.

This rearrangement joins TRBV27 to TRBJ2-1; D is perhaps TRBD1 (6 bases). Germline CDR1 MNHEY, CDR2 SMNVEV (reference sequence). The V gene lost 8 bases and the J gene lost 4 bases, with 21 bases spanning the gap. The CDR3 totals 16 residues. The CDR3, as DNA: TGTGCCAGCCGGATCGCCACAGGGCTGGGATACAATGAGCAGTTCTTC. It specifies CASRIATGLGYNEQFF.

This chain joins TRBV7-3 and TRBJ2-2; D perhaps matches TRBD1 (5 bases). Germline V CDR1 and CDR2: SGHTA, FQGTGA. Deletions cut 5 bases from V and 4 bases from J, with 8 bases between. This CDR3 is built from 13 residues. The CDR3 DNA follows: TGTGCCAGCAGCCCGCAGGGCACCGGGGAGCTGTTTTTT. It specifies CASSPQGTGELFF.

This chain uses TRBV2 with TRBJ1-1; D is unclear. Germline CDR1 reads SNHLY; CDR2 reads FYNNEI. This CDR3 region has 14 residues. V lost 1 base, J lost 4 bases, and 10 bases lay in between. The CDR3 bases are TGTGCCAGCAGTGAAGGCGGGGTAGGCACTGAAGCTTTCTTT. It is translated as CASSEGGVGTEAFF.

The CDR3 sequence: CASSLPPGSAQYF. The CDR3 DNA reads as TGTGCCAGCAGCTTACCCCCGGGTTCGGCGCAGTATTTT. The genes are TRBV3-1 (or the pseudogene TRBV3-2) and TRBJ2-3; D gene unclear. Germline assignment: CDR1 LGHDT and CDR2 YNNKEL (reference sequence). This CDR3 has 13 residues. V gave up 5 bases and J gave up 10 bases, with 16 bases separating them.

CDR3 loop: CASSPRRDQYNTGELFF. As DNA, the CDR3 is TGTGCCAGCAGCCCCCGTAGGGATCAGTATAACACCGGGGAGCTGTTTTTT. The V call is TRBV9, the J call TRBJ2-2; unclear D gene. The CDR3 loop spans 17 amino acids. V was cut by 4 bases and J by 2 bases, with 18 bases left in between. Per germline, CDR1 SGDLS and CDR2 YYNGEE.

This chain uses TRBV30 with TRBJ1-6; the D gene is possibly TRBD1 (6 bases). Germline CDR1 and CDR2: GTSNPN and SVGIG (reference sequence). The CDR3 has 13 residues. V lost 6 bases and J 6 bases, leaving 12 bases between the germline ends. This CDR3 is CACGRDTNSPLHF. The CDR3 nucleotides read TGTGCCTGCGGTCGGGACACTAATTCACCCCTCCACTTT. Full variable domain (remainder filled in from reference TRBV30 and TRBJ1-6): SQTIHQWPATLVQPVGSPLSLECTVEGTSNPNLYWYRQAAGRGLQLLFYSVGIGQISSEVPQNLSASRPQDRQFILSSKKLLLSDSGFYLCACGRDTNSPLHFGNGTRLTVT.